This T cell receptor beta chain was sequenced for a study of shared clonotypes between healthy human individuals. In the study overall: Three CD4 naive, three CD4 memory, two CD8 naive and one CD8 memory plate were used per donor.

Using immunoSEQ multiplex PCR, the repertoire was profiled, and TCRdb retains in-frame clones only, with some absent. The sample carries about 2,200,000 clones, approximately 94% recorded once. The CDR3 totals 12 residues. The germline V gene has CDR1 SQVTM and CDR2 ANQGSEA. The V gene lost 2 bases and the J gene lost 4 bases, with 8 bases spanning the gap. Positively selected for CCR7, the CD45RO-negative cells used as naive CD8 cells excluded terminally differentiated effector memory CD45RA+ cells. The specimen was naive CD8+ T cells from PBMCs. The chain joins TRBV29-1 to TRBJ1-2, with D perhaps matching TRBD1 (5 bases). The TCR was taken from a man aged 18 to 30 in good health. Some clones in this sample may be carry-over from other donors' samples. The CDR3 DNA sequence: TGCAGCGTTGAACAGGGATTCTATGGCTACACCTTC. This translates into CSVEQGFYGYTF.